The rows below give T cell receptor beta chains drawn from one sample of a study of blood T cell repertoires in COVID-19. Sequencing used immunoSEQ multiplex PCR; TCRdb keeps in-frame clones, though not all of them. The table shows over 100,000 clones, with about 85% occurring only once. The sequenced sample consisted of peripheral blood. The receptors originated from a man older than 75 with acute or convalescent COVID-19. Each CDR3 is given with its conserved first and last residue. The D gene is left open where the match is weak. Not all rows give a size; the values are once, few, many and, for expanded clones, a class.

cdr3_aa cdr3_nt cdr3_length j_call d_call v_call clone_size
CASSSQGRVGGLFF TGTGCCAGCAGCTCCCAGGGACGAGTCGGGGGACTGTTTTTT 14 TRBJ1-4 NA TRBV7-9 NA
CATSRDLAGGTYGYTF TGTGCCACCAGCAGAGATTTGGCAGGAGGGACCTATGGCTACACCTTC 16 TRBJ1-2 NA TRBV15 NA
CASNRQGDSNQPQHF TGTGCCAGCAACCGACAGGGGGATAGCAATCAGCCCCAGCATTTT 15 TRBJ1-5 TRBD1 TRBV6-5 NA
CASSPALAGGMNEQYF TGTGCCAGCTCACCAGCACTAGCGGGAGGGATGAACGAGCAGTACTTC 16 TRBJ2-7 TRBD2 TRBV18 once
CASSDASSYNSPLHF TGTGCCAGCAGTGACGCGAGCTCCTATAATTCACCCCTCCACTTT 15 TRBJ1-6 NA TRBV6-1 NA
CSVALEGKFYEQYF TGCAGCGTTGCGCTGGAGGGTAAGTTCTACGAGCAGTACTTC 14 TRBJ2-7 NA TRBV29-1 NA
CASSYYGDGYTF TGTGCCAGCAGTTACTACGGGGATGGCTACACCTTC 12 TRBJ1-2 NA TRBV6-2/TRBV6-3 few
CASSYSEGNSPLHF TGTGCCAGCAGTTACTCCGAGGGTAATTCACCCCTCCACTTT 14 TRBJ1-6 NA TRBV6-5 NA
CASSLGRGGTEAFF TGTGCCAGCAGCCTGGGCCGGGGTGGCACTGAAGCTTTCTTT 14 TRBJ1-1 NA TRBV7-2 NA
CASSPGVVSPLHF TGTGCCAGCAGTCCGGGTGTTGTGTCACCCCTCCACTTT 13 TRBJ1-6 NA TRBV6-5 NA
CASSIGVSSRDEQYF TGTGCCAGTAGTATAGGGGTATCCTCCCGGGACGAGCAGTACTTC 15 TRBJ2-7 NA TRBV19 NA
CASSVVRQNTEAFF TGTGCCAGCAGCGTCGTGAGGCAGAACACTGAAGCTTTCTTT 14 TRBJ1-1 NA TRBV7-8 once
CASSHLDSNYGYTF TGTGCCAGCAGCCACCTTGACAGCAACTATGGCTACACCTTC 14 TRBJ1-2 NA TRBV3-1/TRBV3-2 few
CARRGNTEAFF TGTGCCAGAAGAGGGAACACTGAAGCTTTCTTT 11 TRBJ1-1 NA TRBV9 NA
CASSSGLAYEQFF TGTGCCAGCAGCTCGGGACTAGCGTATGAGCAGTTCTTC 13 TRBJ2-1 TRBD2 TRBV11-3 NA
CASGGTATDTQYF TGCGCCAGCGGGGGGACAGCCACAGATACGCAGTATTTT 13 TRBJ2-3 NA TRBV10-2 NA